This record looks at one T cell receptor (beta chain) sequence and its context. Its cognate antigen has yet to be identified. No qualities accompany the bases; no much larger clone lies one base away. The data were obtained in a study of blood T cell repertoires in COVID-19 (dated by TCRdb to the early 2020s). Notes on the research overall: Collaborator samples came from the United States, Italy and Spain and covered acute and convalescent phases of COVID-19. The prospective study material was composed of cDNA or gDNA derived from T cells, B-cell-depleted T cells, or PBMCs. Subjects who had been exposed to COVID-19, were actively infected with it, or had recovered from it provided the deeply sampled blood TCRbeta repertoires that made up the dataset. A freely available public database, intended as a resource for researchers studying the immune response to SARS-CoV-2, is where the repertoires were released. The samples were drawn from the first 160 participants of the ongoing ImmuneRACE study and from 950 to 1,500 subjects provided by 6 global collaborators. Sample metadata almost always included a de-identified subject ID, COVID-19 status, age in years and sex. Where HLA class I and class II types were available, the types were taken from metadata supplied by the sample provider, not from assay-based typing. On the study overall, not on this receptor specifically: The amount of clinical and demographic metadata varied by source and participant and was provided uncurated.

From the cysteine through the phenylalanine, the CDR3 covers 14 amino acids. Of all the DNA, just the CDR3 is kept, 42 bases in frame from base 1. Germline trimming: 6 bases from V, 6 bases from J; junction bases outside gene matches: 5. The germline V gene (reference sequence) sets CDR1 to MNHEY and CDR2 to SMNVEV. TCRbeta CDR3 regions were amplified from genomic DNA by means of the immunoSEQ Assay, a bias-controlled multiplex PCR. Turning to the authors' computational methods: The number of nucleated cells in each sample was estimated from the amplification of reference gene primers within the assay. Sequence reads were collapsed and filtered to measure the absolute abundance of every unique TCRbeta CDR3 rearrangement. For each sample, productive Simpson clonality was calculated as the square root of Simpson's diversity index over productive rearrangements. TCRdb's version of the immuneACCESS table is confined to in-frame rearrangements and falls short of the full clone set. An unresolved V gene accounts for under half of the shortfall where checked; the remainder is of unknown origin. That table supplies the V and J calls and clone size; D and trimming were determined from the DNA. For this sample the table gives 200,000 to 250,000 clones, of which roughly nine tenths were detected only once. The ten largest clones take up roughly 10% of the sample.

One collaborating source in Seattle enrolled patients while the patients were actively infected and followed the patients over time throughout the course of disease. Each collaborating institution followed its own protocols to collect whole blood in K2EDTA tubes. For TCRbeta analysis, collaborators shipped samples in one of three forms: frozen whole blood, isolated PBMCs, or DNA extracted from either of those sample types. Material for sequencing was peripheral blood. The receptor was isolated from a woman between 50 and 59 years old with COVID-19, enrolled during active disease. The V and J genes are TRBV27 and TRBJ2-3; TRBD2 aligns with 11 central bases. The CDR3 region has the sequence CASRLAGGLDTQYF. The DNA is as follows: TGTGCCAGCAGGTTAGCGGGGGGGCTGGATACGCAGTATTTT.